Below, one T cell receptor (beta chain) is given with its context. Its antigen is currently unknown. Via MiXCR, TCRdb re-called the reads, giving one row per CDR3 protein. Here the sample spans fewer than 900,000 distinct CDR3 sequences, almost 30% being singletons. This record belongs to a study of T cell repertoires in cytomegalovirus infection. In the study overall: Indications came from public TCR beta signatures; they pointed to CMV infection and to a matching HLA type.

This CDR3 region has 15 residues. With 4 bases removed from V and 9 bases from J, the gap between germline ends came to 19 bases. CDR1 is MDHEN, CDR2 SYDVKM, per germline. The material was cultured CD8+ T cells from PBMCs, obtained from culture after CMV antigen stimulation. This clonotype was sampled from a human donor in good health (CMV status not recorded). Some clones in this sample may be carry-over from other donors' samples. V is TRBV28 and J is TRBJ2-1; D call uncertain. CDR3 DNA: TGTGCCAGCAGTTCGCTTCTCCTTATCCGAGGTGAGCAGTTCTTC. Its protein product is CASSSLLLIRGEQFF. The entire variable domain, with the rest obtained from reference TRBV28 and TRBJ2-1, is as follows: DVKVTQSSRYLVKRTGEKVFLECVQDMDHENMFWYRQDPGLGLRLIYFSYDVKMKEKGDIPEGYSVSREKKERFSLILESASTNQTSMYLCASSSLLLIRGEQFFGPGTRLTVL.